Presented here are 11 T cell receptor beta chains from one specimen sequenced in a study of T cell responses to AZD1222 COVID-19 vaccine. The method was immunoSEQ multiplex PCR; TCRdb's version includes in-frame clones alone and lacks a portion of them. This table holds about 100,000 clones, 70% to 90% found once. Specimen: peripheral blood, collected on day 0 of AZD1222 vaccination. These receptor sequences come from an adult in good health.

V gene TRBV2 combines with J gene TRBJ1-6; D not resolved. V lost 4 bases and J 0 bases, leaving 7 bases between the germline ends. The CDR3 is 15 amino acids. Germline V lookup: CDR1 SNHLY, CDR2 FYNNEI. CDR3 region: CASSVQSSYNSPLHF. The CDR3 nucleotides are TGTGCCAGCAGTGTACAGAGCTCCTATAATTCACCCCTCCACTTT.

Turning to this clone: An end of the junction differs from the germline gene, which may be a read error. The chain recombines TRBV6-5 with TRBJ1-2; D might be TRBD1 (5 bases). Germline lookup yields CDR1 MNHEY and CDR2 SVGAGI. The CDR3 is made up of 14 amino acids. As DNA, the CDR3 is TGTGCCAGCAGTTACTCGACGAATATAAGGACACCAGTTTTC. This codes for CASSYSTNIRTPVF.

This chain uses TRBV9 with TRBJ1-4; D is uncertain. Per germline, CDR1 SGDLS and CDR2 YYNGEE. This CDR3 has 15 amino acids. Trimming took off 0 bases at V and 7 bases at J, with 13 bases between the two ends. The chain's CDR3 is CASSVGGGRVEKLFF. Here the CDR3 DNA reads TGTGCCAGCAGCGTAGGGGGTGGTCGGGTTGAAAAACTGTTTTTT. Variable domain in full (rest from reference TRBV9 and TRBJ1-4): DSGVTQTPKHLITATGQRVTLRCSPRSGDLSVYWYQQSLDQGLQFLIQYYNGEERAKGNILERFSAQQFPDLHSELNLSSLELGDSALYFCASSVGGGRVEKLFFGSGTQLSVL.

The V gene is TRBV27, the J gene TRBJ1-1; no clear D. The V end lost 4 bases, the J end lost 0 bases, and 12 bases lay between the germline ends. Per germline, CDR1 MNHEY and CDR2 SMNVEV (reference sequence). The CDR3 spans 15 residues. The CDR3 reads CASSSTPGLNTEAFF. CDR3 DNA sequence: TGTGCCAGCAGTTCCACCCCCGGGCTGAACACTGAAGCTTTCTTT.

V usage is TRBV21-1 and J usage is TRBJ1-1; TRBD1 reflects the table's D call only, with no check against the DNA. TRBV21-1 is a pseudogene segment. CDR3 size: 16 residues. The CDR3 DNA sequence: TGTGCCAGCAGCAAACGAGAGGGGGCGGCGGAGACTGAAGCTTTCTTT. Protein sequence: CASSKREGAAETEAFF.

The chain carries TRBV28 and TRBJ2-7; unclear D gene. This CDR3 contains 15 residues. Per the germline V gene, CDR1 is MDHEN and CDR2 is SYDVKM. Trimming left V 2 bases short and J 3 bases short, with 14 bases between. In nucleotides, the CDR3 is TGTGCCAGCAGTTTACCCGCCGGAGCTTTCTACGAGCAGTACTTC. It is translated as CASSLPAGAFYEQYF.

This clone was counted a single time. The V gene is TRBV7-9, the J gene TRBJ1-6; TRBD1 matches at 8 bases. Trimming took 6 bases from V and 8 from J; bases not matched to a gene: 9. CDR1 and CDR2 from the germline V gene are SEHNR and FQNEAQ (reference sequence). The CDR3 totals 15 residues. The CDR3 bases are TGTGCCAGCAGTCCTCGGACAGGGAGATATTCACCCCTCCACTTT. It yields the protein CASSPRTGRYSPLHF.

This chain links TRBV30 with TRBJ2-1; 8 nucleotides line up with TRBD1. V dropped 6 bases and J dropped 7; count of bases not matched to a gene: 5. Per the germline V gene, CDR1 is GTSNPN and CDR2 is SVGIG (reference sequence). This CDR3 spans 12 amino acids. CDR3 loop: CACRDRINEQFF. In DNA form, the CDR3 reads TGTGCCTGCCGGGACAGGATAAATGAGCAGTTCTTC.

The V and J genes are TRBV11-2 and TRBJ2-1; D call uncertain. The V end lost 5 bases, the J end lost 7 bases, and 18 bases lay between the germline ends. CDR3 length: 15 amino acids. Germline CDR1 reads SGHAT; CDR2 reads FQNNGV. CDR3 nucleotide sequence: TGTGCCAGCAGCCAATGGACCTCCCTGGGTAATGAGCAGTTCTTC. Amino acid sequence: CASSQWTSLGNEQFF.

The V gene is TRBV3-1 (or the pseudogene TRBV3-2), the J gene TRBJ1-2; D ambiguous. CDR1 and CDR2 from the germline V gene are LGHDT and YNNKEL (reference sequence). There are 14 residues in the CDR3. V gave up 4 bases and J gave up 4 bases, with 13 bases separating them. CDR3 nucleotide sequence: TGTGCCAGCAGCCTTGGGGTAATGGTCTATGGCTACACCTTC. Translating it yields CASSLGVMVYGYTF.

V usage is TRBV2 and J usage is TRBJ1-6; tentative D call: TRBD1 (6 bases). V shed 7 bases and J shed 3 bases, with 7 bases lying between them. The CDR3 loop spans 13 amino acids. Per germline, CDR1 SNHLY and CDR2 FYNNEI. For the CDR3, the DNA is TGTGCCAGCACAGGGGACTATAATTCACCCCTCCACTTT. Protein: CASTGDYNSPLHF.